This TCR beta chain was sequenced in a study of CD8+CD57+ T cells in acquired aplastic anemia. Whole-study context: Yields of DNA that came from sorted CD4+ and CD8+ cells averaged about 3 ug.

Researchers used genomic DNA as the template to profile TCR beta VDJ and CDR3. Using its own MiXCR run on the reads, TCRdb lists one record per CDR3 protein. The repertoire has approximately 200,000 distinct CDR3 sequences, about half of them found once; the top ten carry about 17%. The CDR3 length is 13 residues. CDR1 MGHDK and CDR2 SYGVNS come from the germline V gene. In regard to this clonotype: Its target is unknown. One junction end does not reproduce the germline sequence, and a read error may be involved.

Regarding the study as a whole: Between the patient and control groups, CD8+ Simpson's diversity did not differ significantly. The study identified almost 30 CD8+ CDR3 sequences shared by patients and controls.

This sequence joins TRBV25-1 and TRBJ2-1, with 8 bases aligning to TRBD1. The sequenced material came from sorted CD4+, CD8+, or CD8+CD57+ T cells (not recorded which) from PBMCs. The TCR sequence derives from a human donor in good health, serving as a control. CDR3 amino acids: CASSEVPPGQVIF. Here the CDR3 DNA reads TGTGCCAGCAGTGAAGTTCCCCCGGGACAGGTAATCTTC.